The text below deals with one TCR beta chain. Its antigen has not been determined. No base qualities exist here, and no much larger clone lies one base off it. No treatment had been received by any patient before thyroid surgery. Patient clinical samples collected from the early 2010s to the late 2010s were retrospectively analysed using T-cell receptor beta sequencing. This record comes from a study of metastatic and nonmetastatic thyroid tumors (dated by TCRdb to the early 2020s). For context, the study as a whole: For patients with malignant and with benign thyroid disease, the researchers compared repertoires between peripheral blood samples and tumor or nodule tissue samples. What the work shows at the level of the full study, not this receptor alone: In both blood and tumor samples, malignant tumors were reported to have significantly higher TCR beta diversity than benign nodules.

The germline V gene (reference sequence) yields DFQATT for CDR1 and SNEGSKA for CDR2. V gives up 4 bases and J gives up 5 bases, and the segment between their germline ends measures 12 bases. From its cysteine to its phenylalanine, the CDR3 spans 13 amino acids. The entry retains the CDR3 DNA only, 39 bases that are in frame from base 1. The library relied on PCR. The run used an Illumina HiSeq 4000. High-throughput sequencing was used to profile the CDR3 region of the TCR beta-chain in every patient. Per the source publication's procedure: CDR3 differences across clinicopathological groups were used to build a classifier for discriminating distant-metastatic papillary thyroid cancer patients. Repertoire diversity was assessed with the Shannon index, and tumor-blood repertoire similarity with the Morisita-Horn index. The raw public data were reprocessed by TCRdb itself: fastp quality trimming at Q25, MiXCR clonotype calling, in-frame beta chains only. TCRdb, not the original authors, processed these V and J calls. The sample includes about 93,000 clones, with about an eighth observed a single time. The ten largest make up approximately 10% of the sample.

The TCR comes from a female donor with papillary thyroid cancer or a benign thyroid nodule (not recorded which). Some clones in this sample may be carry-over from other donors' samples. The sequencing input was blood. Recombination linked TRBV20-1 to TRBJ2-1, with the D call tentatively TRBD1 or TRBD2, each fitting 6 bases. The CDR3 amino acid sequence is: CSAIQGGHNEQFF. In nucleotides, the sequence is TGCAGTGCTATACAGGGAGGCCACAATGAGCAGTTCTTC.